The clone carrying this T cell receptor (beta chain) was seen at least ten times. In TCRdb, the RT-PCR reads were re-called with MiXCR into one record per CDR3 protein. The sample yields 30,000 or so distinct CDR3 sequences, about 6.5% seen once. The sample originates from a study of patients and donors after allogeneic stem cell transplantation. CDR1 and CDR2 (germline): DFQATT, SNEGSKA (reference sequence). The V end was cut by 2 bases, the J end by 0 bases, with 13 bases between. The CDR3 length is 16 residues. The TCR comes from a human donor who was either an allogeneic HSCT recipient or a stem cell or donor lymphocyte infusion donor (not recorded which). It is not recorded whose cells these are; they may come from a transplant donor. Sequences were obtained from blood, either unsorted or a sorted T cell fraction (not recorded which). The chain links TRBV20-1 to TRBJ2-2, with D possibly TRBD2 on 6 matching bases. The CDR3 bases are TGCAGTGCTAGACCCAGAGGACTACCGAACACCGGGGAGCTGTTTTTT. It encodes CSARPRGLPNTGELFF.